This T cell receptor (beta chain) appears in the sequencing data of a study of blood T cell repertoires in COVID-19. On the study more broadly: There were acute and convalescent COVID-19 samples, and they came from the United States, Italy and Spain.

The germline gives CDR1 MNHNS, CDR2 SASEGT. The CDR3 extends over 14 amino acids. With 3 bases clipped from V and 1 base from J, the junction kept 2 bases outside the gene matches. Authors' data handling: Nucleated cell counts were estimated from reference gene primer amplification. Using immunoSEQ multiplex PCR, the repertoire was profiled, and TCRdb retains in-frame clones only, with some absent. The D gene and trimming were derived from the DNA, and the V and J assignments and clone size from that table. The sample contains 250,000 to 300,000 clones, roughly 89% of which appear only once. The study drew participants aged about 18 to 95 years from about two dozen US areas. Participant-given clinical history determined each cohort assignment.

The TCR sequence derives from a woman in her sixties who had recovered from COVID-19. Material for sequencing was PBMCs or T cells enriched from blood (not recorded which). The V gene is TRBV6-1, the J gene TRBJ2-7; the match to TRBD1 covers 8 bases. CDR3 bases: TGTGCCAGCAGTGAGCGGGACAGGTCCTACGAGCAGTACTTC. Translating gives CASSERDRSYEQYF.